Here is one T cell receptor (beta chain) with its context. Its antigen remains unidentified. Through template switching, a universal primer site was introduced, and the cDNA contained unique molecular identifiers. TCRdb ran MiXCR on the 5' RACE reads and lists one entry per CDR3 protein. Of over 600,000 distinct CDR3 sequences in the sample, 21% were seen once. Trimming at V came to 5 bases and at J to 3 bases, leaving 6 bases not matched to a gene. The CDR3 runs to 16 residues. CDR1 is SEHNR and CDR2 is FQNEAQ in the germline V gene (reference sequence). This specimen comes from a study of identical twins. Study-wide results and limits: Carriage of fewer insertions was seen in abundant cord blood beta clonotypes, whereas memory repertoires showed none. Sequences that were out-of-frame, alpha and twin-shared displayed an excess of low generation probability.

These sequences were also reported in another study, on T cells expressing NK-cell markers. In that study: The CD3+CD56-NKG2C+ fraction of a handful of donors was also led by these clonotypes.

This rearrangement joins TRBV7-9 to TRBJ2-2, with TRBD1 matching 10 bases. The origin of this receptor is a woman aged 18 to 35 in good health. Sample: PBMCs. Here the CDR3 DNA reads TGTGCCAGCAGCCCAGGGACAGGGGCCCACACCGGGGAGCTGTTTTTT. This gives the protein CASSPGTGAHTGELFF.